This T cell receptor beta chain is drawn from a study of T cells in Graves' hyperthyroidism and ophthalmopathy. Study-level findings and limits: The model anticipated ophthalmopathy a median around six months pre-onset.

RNA transcripts served as the template for amplifying TCR beta CDR3 regions. Researchers ran a first-round RT-PCR on the TCR CDR3 using the HTBI primer set. One entry per CDR3 protein results from TCRdb running MiXCR on the multiplex PCR reads. The table has approximately 520,000 distinct CDR3 sequences, 20% to 25% seen once. This clonotype was counted many times. The target antigen is unknown. Each diagnosis drew on symptoms, thyroxine, TRAb, thyroid ultrasound and orbital computed tomography findings. The CDR3 is 14 residues long. With 5 bases removed from V and 1 base from J, the gap between germline ends came to 11 bases. Germline V CDR1 and CDR2: SGHTA, FQGNSA.

The receptor comes from a man aged 18 to 30 with Graves' hyperthyroidism. The genes are TRBV7-2 and TRBJ1-1; D gene unclear. Specimen: blood. The CDR3 region has the DNA TGTGCCAGCAGCCCCCAGCCGGGGAACACTGAAGCTTTCTTT. Translated: CASSPQPGNTEAFF.